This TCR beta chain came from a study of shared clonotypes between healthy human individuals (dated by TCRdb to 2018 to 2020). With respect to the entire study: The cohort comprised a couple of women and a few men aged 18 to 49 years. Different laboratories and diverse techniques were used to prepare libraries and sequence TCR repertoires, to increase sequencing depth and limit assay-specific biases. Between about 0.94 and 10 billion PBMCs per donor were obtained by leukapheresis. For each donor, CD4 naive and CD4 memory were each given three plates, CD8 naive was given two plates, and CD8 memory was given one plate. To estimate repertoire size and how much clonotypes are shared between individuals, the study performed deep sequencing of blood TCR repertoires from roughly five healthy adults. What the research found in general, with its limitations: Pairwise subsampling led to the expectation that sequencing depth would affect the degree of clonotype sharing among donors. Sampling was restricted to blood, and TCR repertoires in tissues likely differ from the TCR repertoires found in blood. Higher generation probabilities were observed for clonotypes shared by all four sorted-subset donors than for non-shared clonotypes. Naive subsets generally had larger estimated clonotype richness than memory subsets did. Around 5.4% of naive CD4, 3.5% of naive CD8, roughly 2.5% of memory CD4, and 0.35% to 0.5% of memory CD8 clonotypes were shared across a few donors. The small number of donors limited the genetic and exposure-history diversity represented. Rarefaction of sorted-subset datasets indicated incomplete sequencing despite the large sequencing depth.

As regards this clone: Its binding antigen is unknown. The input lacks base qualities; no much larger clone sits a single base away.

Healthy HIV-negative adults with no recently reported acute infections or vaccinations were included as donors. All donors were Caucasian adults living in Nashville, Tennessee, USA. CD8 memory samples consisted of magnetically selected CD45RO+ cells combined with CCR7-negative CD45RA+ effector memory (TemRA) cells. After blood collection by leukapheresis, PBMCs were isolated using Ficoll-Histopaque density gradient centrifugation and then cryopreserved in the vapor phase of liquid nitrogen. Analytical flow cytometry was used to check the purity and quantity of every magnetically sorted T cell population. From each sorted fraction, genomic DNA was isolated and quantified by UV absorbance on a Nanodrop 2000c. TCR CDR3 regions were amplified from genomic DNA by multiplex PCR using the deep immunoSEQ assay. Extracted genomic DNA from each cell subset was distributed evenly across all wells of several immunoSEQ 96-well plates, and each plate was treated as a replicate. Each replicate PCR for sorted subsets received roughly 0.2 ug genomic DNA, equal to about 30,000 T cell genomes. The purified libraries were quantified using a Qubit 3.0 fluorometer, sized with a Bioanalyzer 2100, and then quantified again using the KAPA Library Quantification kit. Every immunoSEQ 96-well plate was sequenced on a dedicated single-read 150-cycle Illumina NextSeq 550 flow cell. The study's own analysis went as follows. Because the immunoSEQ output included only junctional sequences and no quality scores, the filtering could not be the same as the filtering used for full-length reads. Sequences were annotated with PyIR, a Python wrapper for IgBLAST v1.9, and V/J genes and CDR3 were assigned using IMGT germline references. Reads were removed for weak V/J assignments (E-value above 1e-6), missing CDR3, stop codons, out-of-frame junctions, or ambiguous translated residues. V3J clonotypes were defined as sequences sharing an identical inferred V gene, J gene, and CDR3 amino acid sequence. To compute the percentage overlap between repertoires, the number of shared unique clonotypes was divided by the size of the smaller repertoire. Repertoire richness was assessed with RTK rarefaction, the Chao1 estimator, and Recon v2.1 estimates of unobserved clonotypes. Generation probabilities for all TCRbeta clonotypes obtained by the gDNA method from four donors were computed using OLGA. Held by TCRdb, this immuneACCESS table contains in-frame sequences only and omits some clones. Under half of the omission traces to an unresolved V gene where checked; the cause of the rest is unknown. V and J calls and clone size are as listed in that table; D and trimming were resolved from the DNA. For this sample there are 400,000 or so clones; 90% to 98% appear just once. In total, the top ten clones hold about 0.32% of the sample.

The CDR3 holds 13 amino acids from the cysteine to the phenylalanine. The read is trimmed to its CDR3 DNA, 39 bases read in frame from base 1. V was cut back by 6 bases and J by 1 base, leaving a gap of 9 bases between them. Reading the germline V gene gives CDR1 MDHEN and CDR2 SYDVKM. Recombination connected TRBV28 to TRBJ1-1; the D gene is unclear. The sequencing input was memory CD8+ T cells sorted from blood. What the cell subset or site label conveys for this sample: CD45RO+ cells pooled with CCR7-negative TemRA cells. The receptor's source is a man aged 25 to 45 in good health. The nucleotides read TGTGCCAGCAGGGTTTTGAGGAACACTGAAGCTTTCTTT. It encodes CASRVLRNTEAFF.